This TCR beta chain was sequenced for a study of blood T cell repertoires in COVID-19. Whole-study context: T cells, B-cell-depleted T cells, or PBMCs provided the cDNA or gDNA that served as material.

In the original workflow: The authors estimated nucleated cell counts from reference gene primer amplification. Only in-frame clones appear in the TCRdb table, and some are missing; sequencing was by immunoSEQ multiplex PCR. V, J and clone size are taken as reported in that table, and D and trimming were inferred from the DNA itself. This sample has over 250,000 clones, with more than 75% found just once. A few counts support this clone. The CDR3 has 18 amino acids. V gave up 1 base and J gave up 1 base; unmatched junction bases: 10. Germline V gene sequence: CDR1 SGHNT, CDR2 YENEEA. V gene TRBV11-3 combines with J gene TRBJ2-1, with 7 bases lining up with TRBD2. Sequenced material: peripheral blood. The clonotype comes from a man aged 35 to 55 who had recovered from COVID-19. Written as DNA, the CDR3 is TGTGCCAGCAGCTTAGGTGGCGGAGCCGGGGGGTCCTACAATGAGCAGTTCTTC. Translation: CASSLGGGAGGSYNEQFF.